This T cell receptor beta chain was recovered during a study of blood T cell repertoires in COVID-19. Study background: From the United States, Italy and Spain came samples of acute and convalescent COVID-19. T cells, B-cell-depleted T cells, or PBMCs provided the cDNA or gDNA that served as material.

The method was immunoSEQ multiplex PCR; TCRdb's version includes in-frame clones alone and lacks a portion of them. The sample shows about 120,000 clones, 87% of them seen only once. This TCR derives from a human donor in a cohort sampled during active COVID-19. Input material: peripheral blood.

For the CDR3, the DNA is TGTGCCACCAGCAGAGATTTAGGGGGCTCGTATGGCTACACCTTC. Translation gives CATSRDLGGSYGYTF. J is TRBJ1-2 and V is TRBV15; 7 nucleotides line up with TRBD1. This CDR3 is built from 15 residues. The germline V gene encodes CDR1 LNHNV and CDR2 YYDKDF (reference sequence). Unmatched junction bases numbered 6, after V lost 0 bases and J lost 5 bases.